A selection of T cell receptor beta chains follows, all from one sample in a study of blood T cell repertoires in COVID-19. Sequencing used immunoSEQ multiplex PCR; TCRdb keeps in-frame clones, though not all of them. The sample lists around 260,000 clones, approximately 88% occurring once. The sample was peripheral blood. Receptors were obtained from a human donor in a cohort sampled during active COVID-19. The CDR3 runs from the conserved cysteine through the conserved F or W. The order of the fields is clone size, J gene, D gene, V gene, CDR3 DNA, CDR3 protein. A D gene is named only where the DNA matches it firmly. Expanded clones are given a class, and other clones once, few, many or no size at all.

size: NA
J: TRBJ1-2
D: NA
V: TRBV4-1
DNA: TGCGCCAGCAGACATTTATTGACAGCGCCCTATGGCTACACCTTC
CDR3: CASRHLLTAPYGYTF

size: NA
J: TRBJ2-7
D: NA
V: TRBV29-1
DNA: TGCAGCGTTGGGGCTAACGAGCAGTACTTC
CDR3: CSVGANEQYF

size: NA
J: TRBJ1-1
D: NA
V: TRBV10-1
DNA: TGCGCCAGCAGTGAGGGCAGGGGCTACACTGAAGCTTTCTTT
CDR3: CASSEGRGYTEAFF

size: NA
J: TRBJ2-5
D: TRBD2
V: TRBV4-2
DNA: TGTGCCAGCAGAGCCCAGGGGACTAGCGGGTCGTACCAAGAGACCCAGTACTTC
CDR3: CASRAQGTSGSYQETQYF

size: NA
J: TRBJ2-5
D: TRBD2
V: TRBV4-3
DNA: TGCGCCAGCAGCCAAGAAGGACTAGCGGGGGAGGGAGAGACCCAGTACTTC
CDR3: CASSQEGLAGEGETQYF

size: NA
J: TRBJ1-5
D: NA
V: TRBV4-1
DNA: TGCGCCAGCAGCCAAGATCCAGGTCAGCCCCAGCATTTT
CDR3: CASSQDPGQPQHF

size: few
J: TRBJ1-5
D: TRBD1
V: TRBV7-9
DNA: TGTGCCAGCAGCCTGGGACAGCTTATCAATCAGCCCCAGCATTTT
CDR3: CASSLGQLINQPQHF

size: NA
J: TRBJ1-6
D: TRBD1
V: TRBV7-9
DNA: TGTGCCAGCAGCTTAGTTGAGGGGGCTTATTCACCCCTCCACTTT
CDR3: CASSLVEGAYSPLHF

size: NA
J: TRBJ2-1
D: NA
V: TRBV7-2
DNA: TGTGCCAGCAGCTTAGCCATCTGGGCCCCCGAGCAGTTCTTC
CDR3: CASSLAIWAPEQFF

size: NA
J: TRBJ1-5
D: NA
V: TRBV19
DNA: TGTGCCAGTAGTCCAGACGGGGATAGCAATCAGCCCCAGCATTTT
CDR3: CASSPDGDSNQPQHF

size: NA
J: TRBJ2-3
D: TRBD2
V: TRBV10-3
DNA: TGTGCCATCAGTGTACTAGCGGGAGGAGATACGCAGTATTTT
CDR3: CAISVLAGGDTQYF

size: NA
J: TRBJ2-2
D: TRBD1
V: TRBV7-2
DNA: TGTGCCAGCAGCTTTATAGGGGGCTCTCGTGCCGGGGAGCTGTTTTTT
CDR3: CASSFIGGSRAGELFF

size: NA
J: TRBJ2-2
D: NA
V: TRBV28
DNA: TGTGCCAGCAGACTTAAGACAGGTTCCAACACCGGGGAGCTGTTTTTT
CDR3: CASRLKTGSNTGELFF

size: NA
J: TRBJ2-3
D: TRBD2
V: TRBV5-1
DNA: TGCGCCAGCAGCTTGGAACTAGCGGGATTCACAGATACGCAGTATTTT
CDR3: CASSLELAGFTDTQYF

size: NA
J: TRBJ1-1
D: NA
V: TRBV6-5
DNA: TGTGCCAGCAGTTACTCTAGCGAAGCTTTCTTT
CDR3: CASSYSSEAFF

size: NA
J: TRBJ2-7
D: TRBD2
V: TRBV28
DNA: TGTGCCAGCAGTCTCCGACTAGCGGGAGTAGGGACCTACGAGCAGTACTTC
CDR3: CASSLRLAGVGTYEQYF

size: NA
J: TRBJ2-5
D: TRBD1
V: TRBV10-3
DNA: TGTGCCATCAGTGAAATGGGGACAGTCCAAGAGACCCAGTACTTC
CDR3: CAISEMGTVQETQYF

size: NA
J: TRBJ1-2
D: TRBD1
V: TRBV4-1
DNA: TGCGCCAGCAGCCAGTCGGGACAGCAGGTCTACACCTTC
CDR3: CASSQSGQQVYTF

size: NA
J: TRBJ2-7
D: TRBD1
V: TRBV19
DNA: TGTGCCAGTAGTATACAGGGGGCCCACGAGCAGTACTTC
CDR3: CASSIQGAHEQYF

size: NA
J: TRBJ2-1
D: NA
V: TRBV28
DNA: TGTGCCAGCAGGTTAGGAGGTAAAGATGAGCAGTTCTTC
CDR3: CASRLGGKDEQFF